This T cell receptor (beta chain) is drawn from a study of regulatory T cells in long-lasting Graves disease. Study summary: Patients newly diagnosed with Graves' had been on antithyroid drugs for under 3 months.

The time point is: newly diagnosed GD, antithyroid drugs for less than 3 months. With RNA extracted from PBMCs as input, the TCR library was made. Building the TCR beta libraries relied on iRepertoire HTBI primers, and CDR3 regions underwent Arm-PCR. TCRdb reprocessed the multiplex PCR reads with MiXCR, giving one entry per CDR3 protein. The sample contains over 400,000 distinct CDR3 sequences, 14% of which appear only once. This clonotype was seen many times. The same data also contributed to another study, on T cells in Graves' hyperthyroidism and ophthalmopathy. In that study: First-round RT-PCR of the TCR CDR3 relied on the HTBI primer set. From stable hyperthyroidism, ophthalmopathy was separated by a 13 V-J model.

The clonotype was recovered from a woman between 50 and 59 years old with Graves disease. The sample consisted of peripheral blood mononuclear cells (PBMCs), taken at new diagnosis, from a patient treated with antithyroid drugs.

CDR3 protein: CASSLARGWQETQYF. CDR3 bases: TGCGCCAGCAGCTTGGCAAGGGGTTGGCAAGAGACCCAGTACTTC. This chain connects TRBV5-1 to TRBJ2-5; D is perhaps TRBD1 (5 bases). The CDR3 consists of 15 residues. CDR1 is SGHRS and CDR2 is YFSETQ in the germline V gene. V lost 0 bases and J lost 2, with 11 bases in between.